This T cell receptor (beta chain) is drawn from a study of CD8+ T cells in alopecia areata (dated by TCRdb to the late 2010s). With respect to the entire study: High-throughput TCRbeta sequencing was used to examine T cell clonal expansion in alopecia areata in both the C3H/HeJ mouse model and human patients. RNA was extracted with the PAXgene miRNA kit for fixed scalp, the miRNeasy kit for PBMCs, and the RNeasy kit for mouse skin. TCRbeta CDR3 regions were amplified by immunoSEQ multiplex PCR with 35 Vbeta forward and 13 Jbeta reverse primers. Human TCRbeta sequencing covered scalp tissue and sorted CD4+ and CD8+ peripheral blood T cells from patchy and totalis/universalis alopecia areata patients and healthy controls. Clonality in the scalp was compared among normal scalp (n=4), patchy alopecia areata scalp (n=8), and alopecia totalis/universalis scalp (n=8).

Lesional scalp punch biopsies and peripheral blood were obtained from alopecia areata patients. After PBMCs were isolated by density centrifugation and stained for CD3, CD4 and CD8, a FACSAria was used to sort CD4+ and CD8+ T cells. Untreated alopecia areata patients were recruited as part of a multicenter biomarker study. In 4 to 6 patients from the biomarker study, the blood CD8+ T cells went through an additional sort into NKG2D-low and NKG2D-high fractions. Libraries were made using the immunoSEQ multiplex PCR assay. To provide template for TCR sequencing, every sample had RNA extracted and reverse transcribed into cDNA. SuperScript III was used to make first-strand cDNA, primed with a 2:1 mix of oligo-dT and random hexamers. A synthetic immune receptor repertoire was used to assess amplification bias, and residual bias was removed computationally. Concerning the study's data processing: Raw reads were preprocessed for error removal, and CDR3 was defined according to IMGT conventions as running from the conserved cysteine to phenylalanine. Clonality was computed as 1 minus the Shannon entropy, with the entropy normalized by log2 of the number of productive unique TCRs. Whether each scalp clone was CD4 or CD8 was inferred by checking scalp TCRbeta sequences against the CD4 and CD8 repertoires from sorted blood. TCRdb retrieved this table from immuneACCESS and kept in-frame rearrangements only. Not all clones are present; in checked studies, unresolved V genes account for under half, and no reason is known for the remainder. That table gives V, J and clone size, and the DNA gave D and trimming. The table for this sample lists 70,000 to 95,000 clones; about 53% of them were counted only once. Just over 5.5% of the sample is in the top ten clones.

Reading the germline V gene (reference sequence) gives CDR1 GTSNPN and CDR2 SVGIG. V was cut back by 2 bases and J by 2 bases, leaving a gap of 12 bases between them. From the cysteine through the phenylalanine, the CDR3 covers 14 amino acids. Only the CDR3 portion is preserved as DNA: 42 bases, with reading frame beginning at the first base. Points on this clone: The specificity of this receptor is unknown. The input lacks base qualities; no much larger clone sits a single base away.

What the study reported, not specific to this receptor: Shared TCR sequences between patients were less evident than in mice, which may be partly attributable to HLA diversity in the patient population. Compared with normal scalp, lesional scalp, particularly in alopecia totalis/universalis, had higher clonality and more expanded CD8+ clones, which suggests antigenic drive. Scalp TCR repertoire analysis is complicated because resident alphabeta T cells in normal human skin are also sequenced, whereas mouse skin is dominated by gammadelta T cells.

Here the chain combines TRBV30 and TRBJ1-2, and TRBD1 may be the D gene, going by 5 matching bases. The sequenced material came from NKG2D-high CD8+ T cells sorted from blood. This specimen's cell subset or site label, interpreted: sorted CD8+ NKG2D-high blood T cells. This clonotype originated in a human donor with alopecia areata. The base sequence is TGTGCCTGGAGTAAAGGGACTGGGAACTATGGCTACACCTTC. It encodes CAWSKGTGNYGYTF.